These 31 T cell receptor beta chains were sequenced from one sample in a study of blood T cell repertoires in COVID-19. The repertoire was sequenced with immunoSEQ multiplex PCR; TCRdb's copy has only in-frame clones and lacks some. This table has some 80,000 clones, almost 85% appearing once. Sequences were obtained from peripheral blood. The receptors shown here come from an older man with acute or convalescent COVID-19.

V is TRBV2 and J is TRBJ1-2; 7 bases fit TRBD1. The V and J ends lost 2 bases and 4 bases, in that order; junction bases with no gene match: 7. This CDR3 comprises 15 residues. Germline CDR1 and CDR2: SNHLY and FYNNEI. The CDR3 DNA is TGTGCCAGCAGTGAAAATTCACAGGGGTTCTATGGCTACACCTTC. Amino acids: CASSENSQGFYGYTF.

This clone was seen a single time. The chain recombines TRBV7-2 with TRBJ1-5; D perhaps matches TRBD1 (5 bases). Germline assignment: CDR1 SGHTA and CDR2 FQGNSA. Trimming took off 5 bases at V and 3 bases at J, with 14 bases between the two ends. The CDR3 extends over 15 amino acids. This chain's CDR3 is CASSPQTDTNQPQHF. CDR3 in DNA: TGTGCCAGCAGCCCCCAGACAGACACCAATCAGCCCCAGCATTTT.

CDR3: CASSQETGNNYGYTF. The CDR3 bases are TGTGCCAGCAGCCAAGAGACAGGAAATAACTATGGCTACACCTTC. This rearrangement joins TRBV4-2 to TRBJ1-2, with D tentatively TRBD1 (6 bases). The ends were cut back, 0 bases at V and 1 base at J, with 9 bases in the middle. There are 15 residues in the CDR3. Germline CDR1 is LGHNA and CDR2 is YNFKEQ.

The rearrangement uses TRBV5-4 and TRBJ1-4; weak D call: TRBD1 (5 bases). Germline CDR1 and CDR2: SGHNT and YYREEE (reference sequence). This CDR3 is 16 amino acids long. Trimming cost V 4 bases and J 10 bases, with 23 bases left between them. The CDR3 spells CASSPSGGEGLSKLFF. For the CDR3, the DNA is TGTGCCAGCAGCCCATCGGGAGGGGAAGGGTTATCAAAACTGTTTTTT.

This chain connects TRBV2 to TRBJ1-2; 9 bases agree with TRBD1. The CDR3 loop spans 17 amino acids. The V gene end was trimmed by 7 bases and the J gene end by 0 bases; junction bases not matched to a gene: 12. Germline V gene data show CDR1 as SNHLY and CDR2 as FYNNEI. CDR3 in DNA: TGTGCCAGCAAAATGGGGGACAGGGTCGGGACTAACTATGGCTACACCTTC. This codes for CASKMGDRVGTNYGYTF.

The chain combines TRBV20-1 with TRBJ2-2, with D possibly being TRBD2 (5 bases). The germline gives CDR1 DFQATT, CDR2 SNEGSKA (reference sequence). The CDR3 is made up of 12 amino acids. V lost 3 bases, J lost 6 bases, and 8 bases lay in between. The DNA of the CDR3 is TGCAGTGCTAGTGGAGGCGCCGGGGAGCTGTTTTTT. Translating gives CSASGGAGELFF.

The genes are TRBV29-1 and TRBJ2-1; D is possibly TRBD1 (5 bases). Trimming removed 8 bases at V and 10 bases at J, with 15 bases between. Looked up from germline, CDR1 is SQVTM and CDR2 is ANQGSEA. This CDR3 is 11 amino acids long. The CDR3 is CSSQQAREQFF. DNA of the CDR3: TGCAGCTCTCAACAGGCAAGGGAGCAGTTCTTC.

V is TRBV10-2 and J is TRBJ2-1, with D possibly matching TRBD1 (5 bases). This CDR3 has 16 amino acids. V lost 6 bases and J lost 3, with 18 bases in between. Germline V gene sequence: CDR1 WSHSY, CDR2 SAAADI. As DNA, the CDR3 is TGCGCCAGCAGAAACAAAGGGGTCCAAGTCTACAATGAGCAGTTCTTC. It translates to CASRNKGVQVYNEQFF.

The V gene is TRBV18, the J gene TRBJ1-1; a possible D gene is TRBD1 (6 bases). This CDR3 has 14 amino acids. The V end was cut by 3 bases, the J end by 8 bases, with 16 bases between. Per germline, CDR1 KGHSH and CDR2 LQKENI. This chain's CDR3 is CASSPGQGRIEAFF. The DNA for the CDR3 is TGTGCCAGCTCACCGGGGCAGGGGAGAATAGAAGCTTTCTTT.

The chain recombines TRBV7-9 with TRBJ2-1; TRBD2 aligns across 9 bases. Trimming removed 5 bases from V and 5 bases from J; junction bases left unmatched: 7. Germline V CDR1 and CDR2: SEHNR, FQNEAQ (reference sequence). The CDR3 covers 15 residues. This CDR3 reads CASSLGLAGHNEQFF. The CDR3 DNA sequence: TGTGCCAGCAGCCTCGGGCTAGCGGGGCACAATGAGCAGTTCTTC.

CDR3 sequence: CASSVGGGHSQETQYF. CDR3 DNA: TGTGCCAGCAGCGTAGGCGGGGGCCATAGTCAAGAGACCCAGTACTTC. The chain combines TRBV9 with TRBJ2-5; tentative D call: TRBD2 (7 bases). Trimming removed 0 bases from V and 2 bases from J, with 14 bases in between. The germline V gene has CDR1 SGDLS and CDR2 YYNGEE. CDR3 length equals 16 residues. Full variable domain (missing parts from reference TRBV9 and TRBJ2-5): DSGVTQTPKHLITATGQRVTLRCSPRSGDLSVYWYQQSLDQGLQFLIQYYNGEERAKGNILERFSAQQFPDLHSELNLSSLELGDSALYFCASSVGGGHSQETQYFGPGTRLLVL.

Details on this clone: Other DNA sequences within the sample encode an identical CDR3. J is TRBJ1-4 and V is TRBV3-1 (or the pseudogene TRBV3-2); 9 bases fit TRBD1. Trimming cost V 3 bases and J 8 bases; bases outside gene matches: 4. This CDR3 region has 14 residues. Germline CDR1 reads LGHDT; CDR2 reads YNNKEL (reference sequence). CDR3 protein: CASSQTGGREKLFF. DNA for the CDR3: TGTGCCAGCAGCCAGACAGGGGGGAGGGAAAAACTGTTTTTT.

A single count supports this clone. The chain has TRBV3-1 (or the pseudogene TRBV3-2) and TRBJ2-3, with TRBD2 matching over 11 bases. There are 16 residues in the CDR3. V lost 4 bases to trimming and J lost 5 bases; unmatched junction nucleotides: 8. Per the germline V gene, CDR1 is LGHDT and CDR2 is YNNKEL (reference sequence). The CDR3 loop is CASSRRLAGRGDTQYF. In DNA form, the CDR3 reads TGTGCCAGCAGCCGCCGACTAGCGGGGCGGGGAGATACGCAGTATTTT.

This chain links TRBV21-1 with TRBJ1-1; TRBD1 is the table's D call and was not checked against the DNA. TRBV21-1 is termed a pseudogene. CDR3 length: 12 amino acids. In nucleotides, the CDR3 is TGTGCCAGGAAAAATACAGGGAACCTTGCTTTCTTT. Amino acid sequence: CARKNTGNLAFF.

The rearrangement joins TRBV5-1 to TRBJ1-2; 9 bases are a match to TRBD1. The CDR3 is 15 residues long. The V gene's germline CDR1 is SGHRS and CDR2 YFSETQ. The V segment lost 4 bases and the J segment 1 base; nucleotides outside the gene matches: 5. CDR3 amino acids: CASSDPTGGNYGYTF. Written as DNA, the CDR3 is TGCGCCAGCAGCGACCCGACAGGGGGTAACTATGGCTACACCTTC.

In the case of this clone: The same CDR3 also results from other DNA sequences found in this sample. V gene TRBV19 combines with J gene TRBJ2-7; TRBD2 agrees at 10 bases. This CDR3 is built from 15 residues. The germline V gene has CDR1 LNHDA and CDR2 SQIVND (reference sequence). After removal of 5 bases from V and 0 bases from J, the junction contained 4 bases not matched to a gene. CDR3: CASSSSGGASYEQYF. The CDR3 DNA follows: TGTGCCAGTAGTTCTAGCGGGGGCGCCTCCTACGAGCAGTACTTC.

The J gene is TRBJ1-1, the V gene TRBV5-1, with D perhaps TRBD1 (6 bases). The CDR3 consists of 15 residues. In germline, CDR1 is SGHRS, CDR2 YFSETQ. Trimming removed 2 bases from V and 0 bases from J, with 11 bases in between. The CDR3 DNA sequence: TGCGCCAGCAGCTTCGGACAGATTATGAACACTGAAGCTTTCTTT. Amino acids: CASSFGQIMNTEAFF.

The chain recombines TRBV10-2 with TRBJ1-4; 8 bases align to TRBD1. Germline trimming cut 3 bases from V and 4 bases from J; bases unmatched to any gene: 4. The CDR3 extends over 15 amino acids. Germline CDR1 is WSHSY and CDR2 is SAAADI. For the CDR3, the DNA is TGCGCCAGCAGTGAAATGGGACAGGATAATGAAAAACTGTTTTTT. It yields the protein CASSEMGQDNEKLFF.

The chain employs TRBV15 and TRBJ2-1, with D perhaps matching TRBD1 (5 bases). The V and J ends lost 0 bases and 7 bases respectively, with 19 bases between them. The CDR3 runs to 17 residues. Germline CDR1 and CDR2: LNHNV and YYDKDF (reference sequence). In nucleotides, the CDR3 is TGTGCCACCAGCAGAGATGGCACAGGTCGCCCGGGTAATGAGCAGTTCTTC. Protein: CATSRDGTGRPGNEQFF.

The rearrangement joins TRBV30 to TRBJ1-3, with 9 bases matching TRBD1. This CDR3 is built from 15 residues. After removal of 2 bases from V and 4 bases from J, the junction contained 6 bases not matched to a gene. The germline gives CDR1 GTSNPN, CDR2 SVGIG (reference sequence). This chain's CDR3 is CAWSFGTGRGNTIYF. CDR3 in DNA: TGTGCCTGGAGTTTCGGGACAGGGAGGGGAAACACCATATATTTT.

This chain links TRBV2 with TRBJ1-1, with TRBD1 identical over 7 bases. V shed 5 bases, J shed 3 bases, and the junction held 6 bases outside the gene matches. The CDR3 has 14 residues. Germline V gene sequence: CDR1 SNHLY, CDR2 FYNNEI. The DNA for the CDR3 is TGTGCCAGCAGTTACAGGGGTCGGGACACTGAAGCTTTCTTT. Residues: CASSYRGRDTEAFF.

In the case of this clone: The junction departs from the called germline gene at one end, perhaps through a read error. The chain is built from TRBV7-7 and TRBJ2-2; 9 positions agree with TRBD2. Germline CDR1 reads SSHAT; CDR2 reads FNYEAQ (reference sequence). The CDR3 spans 15 residues. CDR3 nucleotide sequence: TGTGCTAGCAGCCCCTTCGCTAGCGGGGTCGGGGAGCTGTTTTTT. Protein: CASSPFASGVGELFF.

This clone was seen a handful of times. The gene calls are TRBV23-1 and TRBJ1-6; a weak D match, TRBD1 (6 bases). TRBV23-1 is reported as an ORF; its role is uncertain. Trimming took 1 base from V and 3 from J, leaving 19 bases between them. The CDR3 spans 19 residues. DNA for the CDR3: TGCGCCAGCAGTCAATGGATTCTGCGGGGGGCTAACTATAATTCACCCCTCCACTTT. Its translation is CASSQWILRGANYNSPLHF.

V usage is TRBV3-1 (or the pseudogene TRBV3-2) and J usage is TRBJ2-6; 11 bases match TRBD1. The junction had 8 bases not matched to a gene; V was cut back by 3 bases and J by 4 bases. This CDR3 is 18 amino acids long. Germline V lookup: CDR1 LGHDT, CDR2 YNNKEL (reference sequence). The DNA of the CDR3 is TGTGCCAGCAGCCACGGGGGACAGGGGGTTTCCGGGGCCAACGTCCTGACTTTC. Its protein is CASSHGGQGVSGANVLTF.

The chain links TRBV18 to TRBJ2-7; 8 nucleotides line up with TRBD1. V dropped 2 bases and J dropped 2; count of bases not matched to a gene: 2. CDR1 and CDR2 from the germline V gene are KGHSH and LQKENI. This CDR3 region has 14 residues. In DNA, the CDR3 is TGTGCCAGCTCACCAGCACAGGGGGCCTACGAGCAGTACTTC. It translates to CASSPAQGAYEQYF.

The chain joins TRBV30 to TRBJ2-7; 10 positions match TRBD2. The CDR3 is made up of 16 amino acids. Trimming removed 2 bases from V and 1 base from J; junction bases left unmatched: 8. Germline V gene sequence: CDR1 GTSNPN, CDR2 SVGIG (reference sequence). The CDR3 here is CAWSPPGTSASYEQYF. In DNA form, the CDR3 reads TGTGCCTGGAGTCCACCCGGGACTAGCGCTTCCTACGAGCAGTACTTC.

The chain employs TRBV19 and TRBJ2-3, with D possibly TRBD1 on 6 matching bases. CDR1 is LNHDA and CDR2 is SQIVND in the germline V gene (reference sequence). Trimming shortened V by 10 bases and J by 2 bases, and 10 bases separated the two germline ends. CDR3 length: 12 amino acids. The CDR3, as DNA: TGTGCCATAGGACAGTCCACAGATACGCAGTATTTT. Translation: CAIGQSTDTQYF.

The chain carries TRBV2 and TRBJ2-7; no clear D. The CDR3 covers 16 residues. V gave up 6 bases and J gave up 3 bases, with 21 bases separating them. The germline V gene has CDR1 SNHLY and CDR2 FYNNEI. The CDR3 protein is CASRKYGPPVDYEQYF. The CDR3 DNA sequence: TGTGCCAGCAGGAAATATGGGCCCCCGGTGGACTACGAGCAGTACTTC.

This clone turned up a few times. The chain recombines TRBV10-3 with TRBJ1-1; D is perhaps TRBD1 (5 bases). The CDR3 has 14 amino acids. The germline V gene has CDR1 ENHRY and CDR2 SYGVKD. V was pared by 2 bases and J by 2 bases, with 9 bases between. The chain's CDR3 is CAISERGTNTEAFF. CDR3 coding DNA: TGTGCCATCAGTGAGAGGGGCACAAACACTGAAGCTTTCTTT.

This clone was seen at least ten times. CDR3 region: CAGQGQGHSGNTIYF. The CDR3 region has the DNA TGTGCCGGACAGGGACAGGGGCACTCTGGAAACACCATATATTTT. The chain employs TRBV5-3 and TRBJ1-3; 10 bases are a match to TRBD1. TRBV5-3 belongs to the ORF category, with a function that is uncertain. J gave up 0 bases and V 10 bases, and 7 bases lay outside the gene matches. The CDR3 is made up of 15 amino acids.

In its sample, this clone was seen once. V is TRBV6-6 and J is TRBJ1-1; the D is unclear. Germline CDR1 reads MNHNY; CDR2 reads SVGAGI (reference sequence). V shed 0 bases and J shed 7 bases, with 15 bases lying between them. This CDR3 has 15 residues. The CDR3 region has the DNA TGTGCCAGCAGTTACTCACGGCAGTTGGAGGATGAAGCTTTCTTT. This translates into CASSYSRQLEDEAFF.